The source of this TCR beta chain is a study of human T cells and chemical hapten exposure. General study results and limits: With DPC sensitization, TCRs exceeding 1 in 1000 frequency showed no change.

Noted time point: pre-sensitization, week 0. Treatment of the sample: therapeutic diphenylcyclopropenone sensitization with weekly scalp DPC. There are a few counts of this clonotype. The antigen is undetermined. Within the library, unique molecular identifiers were attached to each individual cDNA molecule. A single record per CDR3 protein comes from TCRdb applying MiXCR to the RACE reads. The sample records 300,000 to 400,000 distinct CDR3 sequences, around 5.5% being singletons. V dropped 3 bases and J dropped 7; count of bases not matched to a gene: 8. Germline V lookup: CDR1 DFQATT, CDR2 SNEGSKA (reference sequence). This CDR3 has 13 amino acids.

This sample comprised whole blood, obtained in connection with sensitization to the hapten diphenylcyclopropenone (DPC). This TCR came from a woman aged 45-65 years with alopecia areata. Some clones in this sample may be carry-over from other donors' samples. The chain recombines TRBV20-1 with TRBJ1-2; 7 nucleotides line up with TRBD1. The CDR3 loop is CSASQDREIGYTF. CDR3 nucleotide sequence: TGCAGTGCTAGCCAAGACAGGGAGATTGGCTACACCTTC.